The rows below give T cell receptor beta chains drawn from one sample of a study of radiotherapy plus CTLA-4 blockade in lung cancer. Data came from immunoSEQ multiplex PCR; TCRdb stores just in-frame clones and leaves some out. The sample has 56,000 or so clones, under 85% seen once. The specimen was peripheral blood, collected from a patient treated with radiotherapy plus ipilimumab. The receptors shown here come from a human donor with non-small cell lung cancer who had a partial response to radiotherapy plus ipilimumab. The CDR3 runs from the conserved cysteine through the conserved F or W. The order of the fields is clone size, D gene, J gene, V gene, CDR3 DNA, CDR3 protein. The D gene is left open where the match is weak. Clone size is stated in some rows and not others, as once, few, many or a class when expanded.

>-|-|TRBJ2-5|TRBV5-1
TGCGCCAGCAGAGACGGGTACCAAGAGACCCAGTACTTC
CASRDGYQETQYF
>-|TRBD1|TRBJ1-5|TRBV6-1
TGTGCCAGCAGACCGACAGGGTTTAGCAATCAGCCCCAGCATTTT
CASRPTGFSNQPQHF
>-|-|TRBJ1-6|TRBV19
TGTGCCAGTAGTGATTTCCCCTTTAGGGGTTCACCCCTCCACTTT
CASSDFPFRGSPLHF
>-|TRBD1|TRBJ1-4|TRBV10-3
TGTGCCATCAGTGCCGGGACAGTTGAAAAACTGTTTTTT
CAISAGTVEKLFF
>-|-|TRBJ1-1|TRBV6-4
TGTGCCAGCAGTGACTCCCTTAGAAGGAACACTGAAGCTTTCTTT
CASSDSLRRNTEAFF
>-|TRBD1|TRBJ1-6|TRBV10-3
TGTGCCATCAGTGGGGACAGTGATTCACCCCTCCACTTT
CAISGDSDSPLHF
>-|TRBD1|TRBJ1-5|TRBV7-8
TGTGCCAGCAGCTTCGGGACAGGGCGCAATCAGCCCCAGCATTTT
CASSFGTGRNQPQHF
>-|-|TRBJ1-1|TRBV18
TGTGCCAGCTCACCAGTCTTAGCGGGGCCCCAGGCCGAAGCTTTCTTT
CASSPVLAGPQAEAFF
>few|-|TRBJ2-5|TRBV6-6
TGTGCCAGCAGTTACCGGCAGGGTTCAGAGACCCAGTACTTC
CASSYRQGSETQYF
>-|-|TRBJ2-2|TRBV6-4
TGTGCCAGCAGTAGGAGGGGTGACACCGGGGAGCTGTTTTTT
CASSRRGDTGELFF
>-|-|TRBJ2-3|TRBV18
TGTGCCAGCTCACCGTCGCCTACCACAGATACGCAGTATTTT
CASSPSPTTDTQYF
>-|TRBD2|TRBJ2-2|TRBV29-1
TGCAGCGGCACCCGGGGGGCGAACACCGGGGAGCTGTTTTTT
CSGTRGANTGELFF
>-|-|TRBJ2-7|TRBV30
TGTGCCTGGAGTGGCCCGCCCCGGGATGACGAGCAGTACTTC
CAWSGPPRDDEQYF
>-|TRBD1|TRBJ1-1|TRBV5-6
TGTGCCAGCAGCTTGGCTCAGGGGGCGAGGGGGAACACTGAAGCTTTCTTT
CASSLAQGARGNTEAFF
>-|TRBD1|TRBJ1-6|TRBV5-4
TGTGCCAGCAGCCCAAGACAGGGAAATTCACCCCTCCACTTT
CASSPRQGNSPLHF
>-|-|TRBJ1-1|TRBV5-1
TGCGCCAGCAGCTCCGAGTTGAACACTGAAGCTTTCTTT
CASSSELNTEAFF
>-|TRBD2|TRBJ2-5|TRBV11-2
TGTGCCAGCAGCTCTGGGCGGGGGACAGAGACCCAGTACTTC
CASSSGRGTETQYF
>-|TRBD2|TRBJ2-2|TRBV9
TGTGCCAGCAGCGTGGGGGGGGCGAACACCGGGGAGCTGTTTTTT
CASSVGGANTGELFF
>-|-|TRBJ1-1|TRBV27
TGTGCCAGCAGTTCACAGGGTCGGAGTACTGAAGCTTTCTTT
CASSSQGRSTEAFF
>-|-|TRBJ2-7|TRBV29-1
TGCAGCGTCCGGAAAGGGACTTTTTACGAGCAGTACTTC
CSVRKGTFYEQYF
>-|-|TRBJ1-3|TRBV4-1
TGCGCCAGCAGCCAAAGCCGGACAGACCCCTCTGGAAACACCATATATTTT
CASSQSRTDPSGNTIYF
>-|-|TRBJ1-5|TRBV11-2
TGTGCCAGCAGCTTAGAGGGTAGCGGCAATCAGCCCCAGCATTTT
CASSLEGSGNQPQHF
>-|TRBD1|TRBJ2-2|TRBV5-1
TGCGCCAGCAGCTACCGGGACAGGCACACCGGGGAGCTGTTTTTT
CASSYRDRHTGELFF
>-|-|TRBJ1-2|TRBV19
TGTGCCAGTAGTGAGGGCCGCTCTAACTATGGCTACACCTTC
CASSEGRSNYGYTF
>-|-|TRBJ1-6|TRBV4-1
TGCGCCAGCAGCCAAGGGATAAGCGATTCACCCCTCCACTTT
CASSQGISDSPLHF
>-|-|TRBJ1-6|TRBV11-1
TGTGCCAGCAGCTTACCGGGACAAGATAATTCACCCCTCCACTTT
CASSLPGQDNSPLHF
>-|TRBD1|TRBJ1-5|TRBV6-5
TGTGCCAGCAGTTACACAGGGGCGGGCAATCAGCCCCAGCATTTT
CASSYTGAGNQPQHF
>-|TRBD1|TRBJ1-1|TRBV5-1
TGCGCCAGCAGCCAACAGGGGACGGGGAACACTGAAGCTTTCTTT
CASSQQGTGNTEAFF
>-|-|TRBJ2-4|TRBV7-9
TGTGCCAGCAGCTTACTGTGCATTCAGTACTTC
CASSLLCIQYF
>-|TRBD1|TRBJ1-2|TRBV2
TGTGCCAGCACTATACAGGGGTGGGTCCGTGGCTACACCTTC
CASTIQGWVRGYTF
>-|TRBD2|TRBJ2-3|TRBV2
TGTGCCAGCAGGGGCGGGACTAGCGGGGGGGCTAATACGCAGTATTTT
CASRGGTSGGANTQYF
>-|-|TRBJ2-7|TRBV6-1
TGTGCCAGCACCGAGGCCTACGAGCAGTACTTC
CASTEAYEQYF
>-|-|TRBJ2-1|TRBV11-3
TGTGCCAGCAGCTTTAGTGGTACTGAGCAGTTCTTC
CASSFSGTEQFF
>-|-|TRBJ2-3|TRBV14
TGTGCCAGCAGCCCTTGGTCCGGTACGCAGTATTTT
CASSPWSGTQYF
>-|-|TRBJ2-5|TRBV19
TGTGCCAGTAGTAGAGGCCGCATTACAAAAGAGACCCAGTACTTC
CASSRGRITKETQYF
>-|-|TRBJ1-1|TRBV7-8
TGTGCCAGCAGCTTATTCTATAGGAACACTGAAGCTTTCTTT
CASSLFYRNTEAFF
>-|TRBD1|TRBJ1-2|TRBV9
TGTGCCAGCAGCGTAACCACAGGGGGCAGAGGCTACACCTTC
CASSVTTGGRGYTF
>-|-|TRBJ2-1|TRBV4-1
TGCGCCAGCAGCCTCCCGGACAAAAATTACAATGAGCAGTTCTTC
CASSLPDKNYNEQFF
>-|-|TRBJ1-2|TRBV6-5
TGTGCCAGCAGTTACTCGACAGGTGATAGCTATGGCTACACCTTC
CASSYSTGDSYGYTF
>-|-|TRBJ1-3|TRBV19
TGTGCCAGTAGTCCCTCCGGCTCTGGAAACACCATATATTTT
CASSPSGSGNTIYF